The present T cell receptor beta chain was sequenced within a study of blood T cell repertoires in COVID-19. Whole-study context: Samples taken during acute and convalescent COVID-19 were collected in the United States, Italy and Spain. PBMCs, B-cell-depleted T cells, or T cells were the source of the cDNA or gDNA that made up the material.

Here immunoSEQ multiplex PCR was the method, and the copy in TCRdb shows in-frame clones only, minus some. The sample lists about 170,000 clones, 80% to 85% occurring once. The CDR3 contains 14 residues. Germline V lookup: CDR1 LNHNV, CDR2 YYDKDF (reference sequence). Between the trimmed V and J ends, which lost 0 bases and 10 bases, there was a span of 10 bases. The sequence derives from a man between 65 and 85 years old with active or convalescent COVID-19. The chain recombines TRBV15 with TRBJ1-6; D gene ambiguous. Source material: peripheral blood. The CDR3 DNA reads TGTGCCACCAGCAGAGATCGGGGATGGTCACCCCTCCACTTT. Its translation is CATSRDRGWSPLHF.